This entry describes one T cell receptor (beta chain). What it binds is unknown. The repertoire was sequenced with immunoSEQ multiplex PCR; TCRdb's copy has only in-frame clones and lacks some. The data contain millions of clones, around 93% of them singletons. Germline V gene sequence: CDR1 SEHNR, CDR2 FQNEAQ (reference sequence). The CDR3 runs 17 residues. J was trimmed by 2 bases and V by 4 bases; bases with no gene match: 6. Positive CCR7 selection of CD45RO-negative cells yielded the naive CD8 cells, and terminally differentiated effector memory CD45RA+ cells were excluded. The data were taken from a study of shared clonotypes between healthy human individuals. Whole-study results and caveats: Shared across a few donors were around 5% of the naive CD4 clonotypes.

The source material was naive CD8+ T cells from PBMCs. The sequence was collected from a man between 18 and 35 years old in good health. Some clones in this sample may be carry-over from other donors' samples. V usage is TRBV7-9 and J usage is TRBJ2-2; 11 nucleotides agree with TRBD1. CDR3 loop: CASSSTDRGRNTGELFF. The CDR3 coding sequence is TGTGCCAGCAGCTCCACGGACAGGGGGCGAAACACCGGGGAGCTGTTTTTT. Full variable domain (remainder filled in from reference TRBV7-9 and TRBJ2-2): DTGVSQNPRHKITKRGQNVTFRCDPISEHNRLYWYRQTLGQGPEFLTYFQNEAQLEKSRLLSDRFSAERPKGSFSTLEIQRTEQGDSAMYLCASSSTDRGRNTGELFFGEGSRLTVL.